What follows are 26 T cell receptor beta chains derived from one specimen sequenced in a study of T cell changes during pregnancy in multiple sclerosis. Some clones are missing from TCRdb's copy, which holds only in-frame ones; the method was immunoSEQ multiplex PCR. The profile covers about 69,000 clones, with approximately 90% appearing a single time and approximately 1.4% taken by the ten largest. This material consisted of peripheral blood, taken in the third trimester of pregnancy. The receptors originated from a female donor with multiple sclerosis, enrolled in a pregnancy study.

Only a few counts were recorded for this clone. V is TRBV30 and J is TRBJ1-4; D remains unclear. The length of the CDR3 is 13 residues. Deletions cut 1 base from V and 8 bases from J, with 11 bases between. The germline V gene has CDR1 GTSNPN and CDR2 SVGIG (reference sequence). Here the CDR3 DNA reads TGTGCCTGGAGTGGGACTCTGGGGGAAAAACTGTTTTTT. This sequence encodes CAWSGTLGEKLFF.

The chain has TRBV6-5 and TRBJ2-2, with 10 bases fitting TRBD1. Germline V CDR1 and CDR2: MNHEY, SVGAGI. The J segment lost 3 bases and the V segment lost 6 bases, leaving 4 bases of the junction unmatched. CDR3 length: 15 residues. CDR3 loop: CASSPGTGDTGELFF. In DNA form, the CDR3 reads TGTGCCAGCAGCCCTGGGACAGGGGACACCGGGGAGCTGTTTTTT.

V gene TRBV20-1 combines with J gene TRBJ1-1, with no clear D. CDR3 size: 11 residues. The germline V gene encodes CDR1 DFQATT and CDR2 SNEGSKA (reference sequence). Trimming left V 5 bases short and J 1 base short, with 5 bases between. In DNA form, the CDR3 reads TGCAGTGCTTTCCAGAACACTGAAGCTTTCTTT. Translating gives CSAFQNTEAFF.

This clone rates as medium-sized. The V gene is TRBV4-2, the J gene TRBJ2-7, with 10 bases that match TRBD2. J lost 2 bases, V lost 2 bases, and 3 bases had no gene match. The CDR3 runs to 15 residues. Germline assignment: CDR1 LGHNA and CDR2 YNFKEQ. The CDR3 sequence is CASSQLAGEAYEQYF. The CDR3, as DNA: TGTGCCAGCAGCCAACTAGCGGGGGAGGCCTACGAGCAGTACTTC.

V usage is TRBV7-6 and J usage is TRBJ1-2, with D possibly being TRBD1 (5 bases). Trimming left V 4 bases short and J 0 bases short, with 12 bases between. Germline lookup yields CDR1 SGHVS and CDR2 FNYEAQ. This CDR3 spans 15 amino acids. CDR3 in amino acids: CASSSSTDPNYGYTF. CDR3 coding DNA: TGTGCCAGCAGCTCATCGACAGACCCTAACTATGGCTACACCTTC.

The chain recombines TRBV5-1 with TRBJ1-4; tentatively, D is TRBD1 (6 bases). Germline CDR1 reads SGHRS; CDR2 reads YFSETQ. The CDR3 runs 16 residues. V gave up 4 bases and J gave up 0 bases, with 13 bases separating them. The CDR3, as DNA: TGCGCCAGCAGCGCTGGACAGCTTGCAACTAATGAAAAACTGTTTTTT. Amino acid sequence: CASSAGQLATNEKLFF.

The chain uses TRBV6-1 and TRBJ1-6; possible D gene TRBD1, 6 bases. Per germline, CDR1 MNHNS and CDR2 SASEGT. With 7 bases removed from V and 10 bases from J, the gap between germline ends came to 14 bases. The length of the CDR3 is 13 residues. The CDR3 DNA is TGTGCCAGCATGGGGGCCGTAGGGTCACCCCTCCACTTT. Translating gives CASMGAVGSPLHF.

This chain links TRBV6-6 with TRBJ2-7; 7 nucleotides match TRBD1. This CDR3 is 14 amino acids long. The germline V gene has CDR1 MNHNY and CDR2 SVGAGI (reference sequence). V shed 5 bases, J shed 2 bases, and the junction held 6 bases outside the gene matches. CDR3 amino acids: CASSQRQGPYEQYF. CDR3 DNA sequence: TGTGCCAGCAGTCAACGACAGGGTCCCTACGAGCAGTACTTC.

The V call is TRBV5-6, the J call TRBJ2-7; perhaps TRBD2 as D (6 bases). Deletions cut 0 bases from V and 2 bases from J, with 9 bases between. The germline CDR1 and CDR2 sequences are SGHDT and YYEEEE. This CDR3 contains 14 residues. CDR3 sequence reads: CASSLGGGTYEQYF. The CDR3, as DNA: TGTGCCAGCAGCTTGGGAGGAGGGACCTACGAGCAGTACTTC. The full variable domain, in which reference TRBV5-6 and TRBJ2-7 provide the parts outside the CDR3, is DAGVTQSPTHLIKTRGQQVTLRCSPKSGHDTVSWYQQALGQGPQFIFQYYEEEERQRGNFPDRFSGHQFPNYSSELNVNALLLGDSALYLCASSLGGGTYEQYFGPGTRLTVT.

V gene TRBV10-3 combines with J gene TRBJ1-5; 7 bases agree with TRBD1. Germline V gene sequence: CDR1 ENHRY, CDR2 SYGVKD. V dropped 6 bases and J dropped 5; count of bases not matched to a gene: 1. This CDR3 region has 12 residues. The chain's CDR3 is CAISDRDQPQHF. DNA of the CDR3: TGTGCCATCAGCGACAGGGATCAGCCCCAGCATTTT.

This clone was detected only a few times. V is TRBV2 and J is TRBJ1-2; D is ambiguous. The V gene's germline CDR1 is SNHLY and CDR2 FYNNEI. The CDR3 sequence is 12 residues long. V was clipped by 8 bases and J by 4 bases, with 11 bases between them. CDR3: CASSPRTYGYTF. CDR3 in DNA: TGTGCCAGCTCACCGCGTACCTATGGCTACACCTTC.

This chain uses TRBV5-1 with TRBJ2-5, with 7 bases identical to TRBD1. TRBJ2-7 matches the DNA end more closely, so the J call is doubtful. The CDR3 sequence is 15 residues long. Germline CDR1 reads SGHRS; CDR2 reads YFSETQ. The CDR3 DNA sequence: TGCGCCAGCAGCTTAGGGGGCACCACCGTCTACGAGCAGTACTTC. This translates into CASSLGGTTVYEQYF.

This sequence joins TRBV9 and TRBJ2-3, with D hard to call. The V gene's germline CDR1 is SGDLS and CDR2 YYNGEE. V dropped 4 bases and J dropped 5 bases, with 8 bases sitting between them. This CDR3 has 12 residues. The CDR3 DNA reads TGTGCCAGCAGCCAGTCTTTAGATACGCAGTATTTT. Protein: CASSQSLDTQYF.

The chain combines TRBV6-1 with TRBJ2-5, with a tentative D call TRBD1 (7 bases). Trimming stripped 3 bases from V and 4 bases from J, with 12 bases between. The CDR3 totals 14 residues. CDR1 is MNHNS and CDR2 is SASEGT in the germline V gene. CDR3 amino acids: CASSDTGEVETQYF. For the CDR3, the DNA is TGTGCCAGCAGTGATACAGGGGAGGTAGAGACCCAGTACTTC.

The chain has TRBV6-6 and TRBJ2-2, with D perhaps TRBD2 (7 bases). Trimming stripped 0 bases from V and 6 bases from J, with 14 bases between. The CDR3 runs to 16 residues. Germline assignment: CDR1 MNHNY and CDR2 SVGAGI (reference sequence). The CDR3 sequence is CASSYSRGGGPGELFF. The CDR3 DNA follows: TGTGCCAGCAGTTACTCCAGGGGAGGGGGTCCCGGGGAGCTGTTTTTT.

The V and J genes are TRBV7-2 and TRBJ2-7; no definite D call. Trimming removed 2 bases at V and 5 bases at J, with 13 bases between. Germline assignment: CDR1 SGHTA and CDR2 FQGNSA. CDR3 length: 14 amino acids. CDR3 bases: TGTGCCAGCAGCTTACAGAAAGTAGCCCACGAGCAGTACTTC. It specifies CASSLQKVAHEQYF.

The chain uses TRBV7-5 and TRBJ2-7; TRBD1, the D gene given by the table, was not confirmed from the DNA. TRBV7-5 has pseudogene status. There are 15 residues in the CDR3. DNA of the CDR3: TGTGCCAGAGCGGAACCGGGACAGGGCGTACACGAGCAGTACTTC. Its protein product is CARAEPGQGVHEQYF.

CDR3 sequence (DNA): TGTGCCAGCTCACCATCTCCGGGGGAATCACCCCTCCACTTT. Translated, it gives CASSPSPGESPLHF. The chain couples TRBV18 to TRBJ1-6; TRBD1 is a possible D gene (5 bases). Germline CDR1 reads KGHSH; CDR2 reads LQKENI. The CDR3 length is 14 residues. The V end was cut by 2 bases, the J end by 10 bases, with 12 bases between.

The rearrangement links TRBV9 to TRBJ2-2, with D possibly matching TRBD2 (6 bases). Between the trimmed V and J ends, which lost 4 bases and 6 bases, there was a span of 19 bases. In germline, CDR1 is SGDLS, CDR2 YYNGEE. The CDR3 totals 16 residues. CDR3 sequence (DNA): TGTGCCAGCAGCCAAGAGCTGGGGGGAGTCTCCGGGGAGCTGTTTTTT. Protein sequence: CASSQELGGVSGELFF.

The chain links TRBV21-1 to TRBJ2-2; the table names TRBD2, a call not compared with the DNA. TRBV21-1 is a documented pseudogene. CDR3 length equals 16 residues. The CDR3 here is CASSTEGRGNTGELFF. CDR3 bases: TGTGCCAGCAGCACGGAGGGGAGGGGGAACACCGGGGAGCTGTTTTTT.

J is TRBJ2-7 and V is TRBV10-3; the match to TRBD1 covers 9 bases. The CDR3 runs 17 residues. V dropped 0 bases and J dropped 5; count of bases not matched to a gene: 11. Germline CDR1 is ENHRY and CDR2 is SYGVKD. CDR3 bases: TGTGCCATCAGTGAGTCTCTGGTGGGGACAGGGTATAACGAGCAGTACTTC. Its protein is CAISESLVGTGYNEQYF.

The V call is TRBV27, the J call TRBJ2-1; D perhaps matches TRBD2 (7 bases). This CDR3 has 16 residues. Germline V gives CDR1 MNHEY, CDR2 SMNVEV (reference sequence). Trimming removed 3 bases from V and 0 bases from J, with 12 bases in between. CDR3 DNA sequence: TGTGCCAGCAGTTTTAAAGGGGGGGGCTCCTACAATGAGCAGTTCTTC. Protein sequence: CASSFKGGGSYNEQFF.

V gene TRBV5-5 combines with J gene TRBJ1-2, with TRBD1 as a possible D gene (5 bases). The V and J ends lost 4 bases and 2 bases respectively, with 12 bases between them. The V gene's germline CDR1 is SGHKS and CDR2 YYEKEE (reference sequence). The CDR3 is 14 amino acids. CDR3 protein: CASSRWGGNYGYTF. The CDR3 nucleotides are TGTGCCAGCAGCCGATGGGGGGGGAACTATGGCTACACCTTC.

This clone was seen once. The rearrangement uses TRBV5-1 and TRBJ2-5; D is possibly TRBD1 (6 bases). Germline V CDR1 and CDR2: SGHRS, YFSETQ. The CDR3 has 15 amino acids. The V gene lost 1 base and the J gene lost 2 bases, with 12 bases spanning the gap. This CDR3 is CASSLLGARQETQYF. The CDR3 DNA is TGCGCCAGCAGCTTGTTGGGGGCCCGACAAGAGACCCAGTACTTC.

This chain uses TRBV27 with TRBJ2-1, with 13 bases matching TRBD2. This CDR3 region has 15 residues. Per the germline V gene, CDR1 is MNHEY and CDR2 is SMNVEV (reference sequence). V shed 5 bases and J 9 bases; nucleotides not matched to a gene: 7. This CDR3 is CASSMTSGGPSEQFF. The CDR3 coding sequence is TGTGCCAGCAGTATGACTAGCGGGGGGCCGAGTGAGCAGTTCTTC.

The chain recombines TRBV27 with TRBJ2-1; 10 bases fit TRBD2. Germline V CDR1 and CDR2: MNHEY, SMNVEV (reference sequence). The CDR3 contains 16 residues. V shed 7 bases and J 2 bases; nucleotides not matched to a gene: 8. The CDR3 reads CASMPSGGEAYNEQFF. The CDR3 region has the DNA TGTGCCAGCATGCCGAGCGGGGGGGAAGCCTACAATGAGCAGTTCTTC.